This T cell receptor (beta chain) was sequenced in a study of human T cells and chemical hapten exposure. Unfractionated whole blood yielded total RNA. Separate cDNA molecules received unique molecular identifiers, which the library attached to them. Under the authors' procedure: Counts of TCRs in each sample centred on a median of 95,638 and extended from around 24,000 to 710,000. TCRdb re-called the 5' RACE reads through MiXCR, storing one row per CDR3 protein. TCRdb, not the original authors, processed these V and J calls. The sample contains some 78,000 distinct CDR3 sequences, about 8% of which appear only once. V lost 0 bases, J lost 0 bases, and 15 bases lay in between. CDR3 length equals 17 residues. In germline, CDR1 is SGHRS, CDR2 YFSETQ.

This rearrangement joins TRBV5-1 to TRBJ2-5; D possibly uses TRBD1 or TRBD2 (5 bases each). This TCR derives from a male donor in good health. Here the CDR3 reads CASSLVFPRGDQETQYF. The DNA for the CDR3 is TGCGCCAGCAGCTTGGTTTTTCCTAGAGGGGACCAAGAGACCCAGTACTTC.